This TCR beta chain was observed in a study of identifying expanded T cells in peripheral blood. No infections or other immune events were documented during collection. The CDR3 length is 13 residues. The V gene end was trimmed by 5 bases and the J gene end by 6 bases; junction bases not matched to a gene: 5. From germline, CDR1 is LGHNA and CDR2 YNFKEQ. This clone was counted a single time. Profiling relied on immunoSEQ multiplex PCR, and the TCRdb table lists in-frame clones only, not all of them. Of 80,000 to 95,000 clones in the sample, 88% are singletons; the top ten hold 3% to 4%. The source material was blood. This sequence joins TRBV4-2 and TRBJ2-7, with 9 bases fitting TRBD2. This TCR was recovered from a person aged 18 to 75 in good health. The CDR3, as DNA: TGTGCCAGCAGCTTTGGGACTAGCCTCGAGCAGTACTTC. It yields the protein CASSFGTSLEQYF.